One sample yielded the 9 T cell receptor beta chains listed below, sequenced in a study of OX40 agonist ivuxolimab in advanced cancers. The protocol was immunoSEQ multiplex PCR, while the TCRdb copy is restricted to in-frame clones and leaves out a portion. The sample contains some 100,000 clones, around nine tenths of which appear only once. The starting material was CD4+ or CD8+ T cells sorted from blood, obtained in a trial of the OX40 agonist ivuxolimab. These receptors were taken from an adult with an advanced solid tumor such as melanoma, head and neck, liver or kidney cancer.

J is TRBJ2-7 and V is TRBV30; 13 bases line up with TRBD2. The CDR3 spans 16 residues. Unmatched junction bases numbered 6, after V lost 2 bases and J lost 2 bases. The germline CDR1 and CDR2 sequences are GTSNPN and SVGIG (reference sequence). Written as DNA, the CDR3 is TGTGCCTGGAGTTCTCCACTAGCGGGAGGGCCCTACGAGCAGTACTTC. Translating gives CAWSSPLAGGPYEQYF.

The V gene is TRBV10-3, the J gene TRBJ2-5; 9 bases are shared with TRBD1. Germline CDR1 is ENHRY and CDR2 is SYGVKD. J was trimmed by 2 bases and V by 0 bases; bases with no gene match: 7. The CDR3 has 17 amino acids. CDR3 amino acids: CAISESWGTGNQETQYF. The CDR3 coding sequence is TGTGCCATCAGTGAGTCGTGGGGGACAGGGAATCAAGAGACCCAGTACTTC.

This chain connects TRBV6-4 to TRBJ2-2; possibly TRBD2 for D (5 bases). This CDR3 spans 15 amino acids. Trimming removed 7 bases at V and 3 bases at J, with 15 bases between. The germline V gene encodes CDR1 MRHNA and CDR2 SNTAGT. The CDR3 nucleotides read TGTGCCAGCACCATCCGGAGGCCCGACACCGGGGAGCTGTTTTTT. Translated, it gives CASTIRRPDTGELFF.

The gene calls are TRBV9 and TRBJ2-3; tentatively, D is TRBD2 (6 bases). In germline, CDR1 is SGDLS, CDR2 YYNGEE. Trimming took off 2 bases at V and 1 base at J, with 8 bases between the two ends. The CDR3 covers 14 residues. The CDR3 DNA is TGTGCCAGCAGCGTTAGCGGAGGCACAGATACGCAGTATTTT. This codes for CASSVSGGTDTQYF.

The chain joins TRBV5-6 to TRBJ1-1, with D possibly TRBD1 on 6 matching bases. Trimming pared 0 bases from V and 6 bases from J, leaving 18 bases between. The CDR3 runs to 16 residues. CDR1 SGHDT and CDR2 YYEEEE come from the germline V gene. Written as DNA, the CDR3 is TGTGCCAGCAGCTTGGGAGCGGACAGCAGGTTCTCTGAAGCTTTCTTT. This encodes CASSLGADSRFSEAFF.

This clone was observed a handful of times. J is TRBJ2-6 and V is TRBV4-3; D uncertain. Trimming stripped 0 bases from V and 0 bases from J, with 3 bases between. Germline loops: CDR1 LGHNA, CDR2 YSLEER. CDR3 size: 15 residues. The CDR3 spells CASSQDLSGANVLTF. The CDR3 coding sequence is TGCGCCAGCAGCCAAGATCTCTCTGGGGCCAACGTCCTGACTTTC.

This chain connects TRBV7-3 to TRBJ2-1, with a weak D call TRBD2 (5 bases). From germline, CDR1 is SGHTA and CDR2 FQGTGA. The length of the CDR3 is 17 residues. V was trimmed by 5 bases and J by 7 bases, leaving 24 bases between them. The CDR3 sequence: CASSPSRVIRFPNEQFF. CDR3 bases: TGTGCCAGCAGCCCTTCGCGGGTTATTCGTTTCCCGAATGAGCAGTTCTTC.

This clone was found once. The CDR3 nucleotides are TGTGCCCCCAGGACTTGGCGGCCCGACTATGGCTACACCTTC. It translates to CAPRTWRPDYGYTF. The chain employs TRBV10-3 and TRBJ1-2; D gene ambiguous. The CDR3 totals 14 residues. Germline loops: CDR1 ENHRY, CDR2 SYGVKD. Trimming took 11 bases from V and 3 from J, leaving 19 bases between them.

This chain connects TRBV5-1 to TRBJ2-1; tentatively, D is TRBD2 (5 bases). The CDR3 is made up of 13 amino acids. V lost 7 bases and J lost 4, with 12 bases in between. CDR1 and CDR2 (germline): SGHRS, YFSETQ. The CDR3 sequence is CASGRSGYNEQFF. The DNA of the CDR3 is TGCGCCAGCGGAAGAAGCGGTTACAATGAGCAGTTCTTC.